The entry below gives a single T cell receptor beta chain sequence along with its context. The antigen is not known. This specimen belongs to a study of T cell repertoires in cytomegalovirus infection. The overall study: HLA-B-restricted CMV epitopes that are well studied were used alongside recently identified HLA-C-restricted ones. CMV infection plus the matching HLA type was flagged by public TCR beta signatures. General study findings and limits: Identification of carriers of CMV plus the relevant HLA was performed using cumulative public TCR beta family frequency.

The CDR3 runs 15 residues. V dropped 1 base and J dropped 4 bases, with 13 bases sitting between them. Germline CDR1 is SGHVS and CDR2 is FNYEAQ. TCRdb independently ran MiXCR on the reads; one entry per CDR3 protein. The data hold about 770,000 distinct CDR3 sequences, with 25% to 30% observed a single time. Source: cultured CD8+ T cells from PBMCs, taken from culture after CMV antigen stimulation. The sequence derives from a human donor in good health (CMV status not recorded). Some clones in this sample may be carry-over from other donors' samples. V and J are TRBV7-6 and TRBJ1-1; possible D gene TRBD1, 6 bases. DNA for the CDR3: TGTGCCAGCAGCTTAGGAAAAGGGGGAGCCACTGAAGCTTTCTTT. Its translation is CASSLGKGGATEAFF.